The clone carrying this TCR beta chain occurred many times. Its antigen is currently unknown. TCRdb ran MiXCR on the 5' RACE reads and lists one entry per CDR3 protein. The sample holds under 350,000 distinct CDR3 sequences, 8.5% to 9.5% seen once. This record belongs to a study of identical twins. Findings and limits, study-wide: With abundant cord blood beta clonotypes, insertions were fewer; memory repertoires showed no such pattern.

Trimming removed 8 bases from V and 6 bases from J; junction bases left unmatched: 9. From germline, CDR1 is SQVTM and CDR2 ANQGSEA. CDR3 length: 13 amino acids. The same data also contributed to another study, on yellow fever vaccine responses in identical twins.

The V gene is TRBV29-1, the J gene TRBJ2-7; 11 nucleotides line up with TRBD2. The source of this sequence is a woman aged 18-29 years in good health. Sequences were obtained from CD8+ T cells sorted from blood. In nucleotides, the CDR3 is TGCAGCCCGTCCGGGACTAGCGGTTCCGAGCAGTACTTC. It specifies CSPSGTSGSEQYF.